This T cell receptor (beta chain) was retrieved from a study of post-analysis software for immune sequencing data. Across the study: The courses of disease that were included comprised relapsing-remitting, secondary progressive and progressive-relapsing multiple sclerosis.

Study conclusions and caveats: Comparison of patients with controls showed 4 to 6 TRBV segments more frequent in patients, TRBV5-6, TRBV5-1 and TRBV20-1 among them. Pronounced co-clustering by F measure was evident among identically batched samples. Significantly lower normalized Chao1 diversity was seen in multiple sclerosis patients than in controls.

Germline lookup yields CDR1 DFQATT and CDR2 SNEGSKA (reference sequence). This CDR3 contains 12 residues. The TCR beta cDNA libraries contained unique molecular identifiers. Each batch of 1 to 10 million T cells produced roughly 0.5 million cDNA molecules. Each CDR3 protein gets one entry after TCRdb re-called the PCR reads with MiXCR. The data contain hundreds of thousands of distinct CDR3 sequences, less than 35% of them singletons. Concerning this clonotype: Antigen: not known.

The chain recombines TRBV20-1 with TRBJ1-4; no firm D call. This clonotype was sampled from a girl aged 10 to 17 with multiple sclerosis. Sequencing was carried out using blood. CDR3 nucleotide sequence: TGCAGCGTGGACGCAACTAATGAAAAACTGTTTTTT. It translates to CSVDATNEKLFF.